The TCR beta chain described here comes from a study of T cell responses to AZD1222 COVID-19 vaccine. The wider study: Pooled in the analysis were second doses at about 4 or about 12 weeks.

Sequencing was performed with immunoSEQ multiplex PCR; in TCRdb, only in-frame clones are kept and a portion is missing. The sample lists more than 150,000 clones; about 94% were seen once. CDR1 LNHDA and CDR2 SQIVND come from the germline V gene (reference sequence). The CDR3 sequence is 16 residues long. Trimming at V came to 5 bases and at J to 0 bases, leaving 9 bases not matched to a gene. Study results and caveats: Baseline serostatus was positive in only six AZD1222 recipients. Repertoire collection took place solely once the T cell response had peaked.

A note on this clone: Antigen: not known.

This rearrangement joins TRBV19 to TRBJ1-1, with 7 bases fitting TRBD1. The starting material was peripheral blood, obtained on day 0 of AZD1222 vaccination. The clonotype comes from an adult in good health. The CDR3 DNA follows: TGTGCCAGTAGTCACCCCGGGACAGCGATGAACACTGAAGCTTTCTTT. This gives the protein CASSHPGTAMNTEAFF.